These 30 T cell receptor beta chains came from one sample sequenced in a study of OX40 agonist ivuxolimab in advanced cancers. The data were produced by immunoSEQ multiplex PCR, yet TCRdb's version contains in-frame clones alone and is incomplete. The repertoire has 30,000 to 45,000 clones, roughly 86% of them found once; the top ten carry roughly 2.3%. The source was CD4+ or CD8+ T cells sorted from blood, collected in a trial of the OX40 agonist ivuxolimab. Source of these receptors: an adult with an advanced solid tumor such as melanoma, head and neck, liver or kidney cancer.

The chain recombines TRBV27 with TRBJ1-3; TRBD1 might be the D (6 bases). The CDR3 loop spans 13 amino acids. Trimming left V 9 bases short and J 0 bases short, with 9 bases between. CDR1 MNHEY and CDR2 SMNVEV come from the germline V gene (reference sequence). The CDR3 DNA reads as TGTGCCAGTGGGACATCCTCTGGAAACACCATATATTTT. Its translation is CASGTSSGNTIYF.

The chain combines TRBV4-2 with TRBJ1-2, with TRBD1 identical over 8 bases. The CDR3 is made up of 16 amino acids. With V trimmed by 0 bases and J by 2 bases, 5 bases remained unmatched. Germline V gene sequence: CDR1 LGHNA, CDR2 YNFKEQ. The CDR3 spells CASSQDLGTGNYGYTF. The CDR3 region has the DNA TGTGCCAGCAGCCAAGATTTGGGGACAGGCAACTATGGCTACACCTTC.

The chain joins TRBV7-2 to TRBJ2-5; no reliable D call. The V and J ends lost 1 base and 2 bases respectively, with 8 bases between them. The germline V gene encodes CDR1 SGHTA and CDR2 FQGNSA. The CDR3 spans 14 residues. In nucleotides, the CDR3 is TGTGCCAGCAGCTTAGGGGTGTTTCAAGAGACCCAGTACTTC. This sequence encodes CASSLGVFQETQYF.

In the case of this clone: Different DNA sequences within this sample yield the same CDR3. V is TRBV18 and J is TRBJ1-4, with D unclear. The V gene's germline CDR1 is KGHSH and CDR2 LQKENI. Trimming cost V 2 bases and J 8 bases, with 3 bases left between them. The CDR3 covers 11 residues. CDR3 in amino acids: CASSPGEKLFF. In DNA form, the CDR3 reads TGTGCCAGCTCACCAGGAGAAAAACTGTTTTTT.

This clone appeared a single time. This rearrangement joins TRBV14 to TRBJ1-2; D is unresolved. CDR1 SGHDN and CDR2 FVKESK come from the germline V gene. V lost 6 bases and J 0 bases, leaving 20 bases between the germline ends. The CDR3 runs 17 residues. Here the CDR3 DNA reads TGTGCCAGCAGTCCCCCCGGCCAAGGCCTTACTAACTATGGCTACACCTTC. Translation: CASSPPGQGLTNYGYTF.

The chain couples TRBV6-1 to TRBJ1-5, with D unclear. V shed 4 bases and J shed 3 bases, with 25 bases lying between them. The CDR3 contains 19 residues. Germline V gene sequence: CDR1 MNHNS, CDR2 SASEGT. The CDR3, as DNA: TGTGCCAGCAGTGGAACCCCCCCGTGGGCGGGGAAACACAATCAGCCCCAGCATTTT. Translated, it gives CASSGTPPWAGKHNQPQHF.

J is TRBJ2-1 and V is TRBV14; D may correspond to TRBD1 or TRBD2 (5 bases each). This CDR3 contains 15 residues. Trimming took off 0 bases at V and 2 bases at J, with 8 bases between the two ends. Per germline, CDR1 SGHDN and CDR2 FVKESK. The CDR3, as DNA: TGTGCCAGCAGCCAAGATAGAGGGGCCTACAATGAGCAGTTCTTC. It specifies CASSQDRGAYNEQFF.

The CDR3 region is CASSVVPGGGVNEQFF. CDR3 bases: TGTGCCAGCAGCGTAGTCCCTGGCGGGGGGGTGAATGAGCAGTTCTTC. This chain connects TRBV9 to TRBJ2-1; 9 bases map to TRBD2. The junction had 8 bases not matched to a gene; V was cut back by 0 bases and J by 7 bases. Germline V lookup: CDR1 SGDLS, CDR2 YYNGEE. CDR3 length: 16 residues.

V is TRBV4-2 and J is TRBJ1-1, with 7 bases aligning to TRBD1. Germline lookup yields CDR1 LGHNA and CDR2 YNFKEQ. This CDR3 is 15 amino acids long. J lost 3 bases, V lost 4 bases, and 8 bases had no gene match. The CDR3 loop reads CASSRGRDRDTEAFF. DNA for the CDR3: TGTGCCAGCAGCCGCGGCCGGGACAGAGACACTGAAGCTTTCTTT.

This chain joins TRBV6-1 and TRBJ2-3; D gene unclear. CDR1 and CDR2 from the germline V gene are MNHNS and SASEGT. Trimming shortened V by 6 bases and J by 4 bases, and 5 bases separated the two germline ends. The CDR3 is 11 amino acids. The CDR3 nucleotides read TGTGCCAGCAGGTTTTCAGATACGCAGTATTTT. It is translated as CASRFSDTQYF.

CDR3 region: CASSEGGALEQFF. Here the CDR3 DNA reads TGTGCCAGCAGTGAAGGGGGCGCCCTCGAGCAGTTCTTC. The chain employs TRBV6-1 and TRBJ2-1; TRBD1 is a possible D gene (5 bases). Germline V gene sequence: CDR1 MNHNS, CDR2 SASEGT. The CDR3 extends over 13 amino acids. The V gene lost 1 base and the J gene lost 10 bases, with 11 bases spanning the gap.

The V and J genes are TRBV10-3 and TRBJ1-1; 7 nucleotides line up with TRBD1. Germline assignment: CDR1 ENHRY and CDR2 SYGVKD. The CDR3 extends over 14 amino acids. V shed 6 bases and J 4 bases; nucleotides not matched to a gene: 8. In nucleotides, the CDR3 is TGTGCCATCAGGAGACAGGGAAGGGTCACTGAAGCTTTCTTT. It yields the protein CAIRRQGRVTEAFF.

The CDR3 bases are TGTGCCAGCAGTGCATCTAAGAGACGCGGCAATCAGCCCCAGCATTTT. Translating gives CASSASKRRGNQPQHF. The V call is TRBV2, the J call TRBJ1-5; D unresolved. Germline-derived CDR1 and CDR2 are SNHLY and FYNNEI. Trimming pared 4 bases from V and 2 bases from J, leaving 15 bases between. The CDR3 extends over 16 amino acids.

The chain is built from TRBV19 and TRBJ2-6; D unresolved. Between the trimmed V and J ends, which lost 6 bases and 0 bases, there was a span of 12 bases. CDR3 length: 16 residues. Germline V lookup: CDR1 LNHDA, CDR2 SQIVND (reference sequence). Here the CDR3 DNA reads TGTGCCAGTAGACGCCCCCAAGTCTCTGGGGCCAACGTCCTGACTTTC. Translating it yields CASRRPQVSGANVLTF.

The rearrangement joins TRBV9 to TRBJ2-3; D gene uncertain. This CDR3 has 14 residues. Germline V gene data show CDR1 as SGDLS and CDR2 as YYNGEE. Trimming removed 0 bases at V and 2 bases at J, with 7 bases between. CDR3 residues: CASSVGVFTDTQYF. In nucleotides, the CDR3 is TGTGCCAGCAGCGTAGGGGTATTCACAGATACGCAGTATTTT.

The V and J genes are TRBV25-1 and TRBJ2-7, with 9 bases matching TRBD1. The V gene's germline CDR1 is MGHDK and CDR2 SYGVNS. The CDR3 has 15 residues. Losses at the gene ends were 6 bases for V and 3 bases for J; bases not matched to a gene: 9. The CDR3 sequence: CASREPGQGNYEQYF. CDR3 DNA sequence: TGTGCCAGCAGGGAACCGGGACAGGGAAACTACGAGCAGTACTTC.

This clone has more than one count but fewer than ten. The genes are TRBV29-1 and TRBJ2-7, with D maybe TRBD2 (7 bases). The CDR3 runs 15 residues. Trimming removed 7 bases at V and 3 bases at J, with 22 bases between. Germline values: CDR1 SQVTM, CDR2 ANQGSEA. Here the CDR3 DNA reads TGCAGCGCCGCCAAGGGGGGGCGGCTTAACTACGAGCAGTACTTC. The encoded protein is CSAAKGGRLNYEQYF.

The chain employs TRBV18 and TRBJ1-4; the match to TRBD1 covers 8 bases. The CDR3 consists of 13 residues. Trimming took 3 bases from V and 8 from J; bases not matched to a gene: 2. CDR1 and CDR2 (germline): KGHSH, LQKENI. The CDR3 reads CASSPRDREKLFF. The CDR3 nucleotides are TGTGCCAGCTCACCTAGGGACAGGGAAAAACTGTTTTTT.

V gene TRBV6-5 combines with J gene TRBJ2-7; D unclear. Trimming pared 7 bases from V and 3 bases from J, leaving 7 bases between. The CDR3 totals 11 residues. The germline V gene has CDR1 MNHEY and CDR2 SVGAGI. The CDR3 sequence: CASTRGYEQYF. CDR3 sequence (DNA): TGTGCCAGCACCCGCGGCTACGAGCAGTACTTC.

The chain joins TRBV7-3 to TRBJ2-1; 8 bases fit TRBD2. The CDR3 is 15 residues long. Germline V CDR1 and CDR2: SGHTA, FQGTGA. Trimming took 5 bases from V and 6 from J; bases not matched to a gene: 9. The CDR3 protein is CASSQTGGPSNEQFF. The CDR3 DNA follows: TGTGCCAGCAGCCAGACGGGGGGGCCGAGCAATGAGCAGTTCTTC.

The genes are TRBV4-2 and TRBJ1-5; no reliable D call. V was trimmed by 1 base and J by 5 bases, leaving 15 bases between them. Germline CDR1 reads LGHNA; CDR2 reads YNFKEQ. This CDR3 contains 16 residues. CDR3 sequence: CASSQAQEEGHQPQHF. CDR3 bases: TGTGCCAGCAGCCAAGCTCAAGAGGAAGGACATCAGCCCCAGCATTTT.

The chain recombines TRBV6-1 with TRBJ2-3; 9 positions agree with TRBD1. This CDR3 has 15 residues. The V and J ends lost 8 bases and 2 bases, in that order; junction bases with no gene match: 8. CDR1 and CDR2 from the germline V gene are MNHNS and SASEGT. The CDR3: CASAAGTGYTDTQYF. CDR3 bases: TGTGCCAGCGCTGCCGGGACAGGGTACACAGATACGCAGTATTTT.

This clone was observed a few times. This chain connects TRBV7-8 to TRBJ2-3; 12 bases agree with TRBD1. Germline CDR1 SGHVS, CDR2 FQNEAQ. The CDR3 is 17 residues long. V shed 5 bases and J 1 base; nucleotides not matched to a gene: 7. The CDR3 sequence is CASSRIGTGGGTDTQYF. CDR3 DNA: TGTGCCAGCAGCCGAATCGGGACAGGGGGCGGCACAGATACGCAGTATTTT.

This sequence joins TRBV7-2 and TRBJ1-3; 7 bases map to TRBD1. Losses at the gene ends were 6 bases for V and 2 bases for J; bases not matched to a gene: 13. CDR3 length: 17 residues. From germline, CDR1 is SGHTA and CDR2 FQGNSA. The CDR3, as DNA: TGTGCCAGCAGTTTTGGAGGGGCCCAGGGGGCTGGAAACACCATATATTTT. As protein: CASSFGGAQGAGNTIYF. Full variable domain (remainder filled in from reference TRBV7-2 and TRBJ1-3): GAGVSQSPSNKVTEKGKDVELRCDPISGHTALYWYRQSLGQGLEFLIYFQGNSAPDKSGLPSDRFSAERTGGSVSTLTIQRTQQEDSAVYLCASSFGGAQGAGNTIYFGEGSWLTVV.

The rearrangement uses TRBV5-5 and TRBJ2-3; 8 bases align to TRBD2. This CDR3 has 15 residues. In germline, CDR1 is SGHKS, CDR2 YYEKEE (reference sequence). V lost 6 bases and J lost 5; bases outside the gene matches: 11. CDR3: CASTPLRGGLDTQYF. Here the CDR3 DNA reads TGTGCCAGCACCCCCCTACGGGGGGGCTTAGATACGCAGTATTTT.

This chain uses TRBV10-3 with TRBJ2-3, with TRBD1 matching 10 bases. The CDR3 runs to 15 residues. J was trimmed by 6 bases and V by 7 bases; bases with no gene match: 10. The germline V gene has CDR1 ENHRY and CDR2 SYGVKD. CDR3 sequence (DNA): TGTGCCATCATGGCTGGGACAGGGGTGGGGGATACGCAGTATTTT. Residues: CAIMAGTGVGDTQYF.

This rearrangement joins TRBV6-5 to TRBJ1-6; perhaps TRBD1 as D (5 bases). Germline loops: CDR1 MNHEY, CDR2 SVGAGI. Trimming removed 3 bases from V and 7 bases from J, with 13 bases in between. The CDR3 is 15 amino acids. CDR3 protein: CASSYTRTRNSPLHF. The CDR3 region has the DNA TGTGCCAGCAGTTATACCCGGACACGAAATTCACCCCTCCACTTT.

This chain uses TRBV6-5 with TRBJ1-1; D unclear. The CDR3 spans 13 residues. Trimming took 2 bases from V and 4 from J, leaving 8 bases between them. CDR1 is MNHEY, CDR2 SVGAGI, per germline. The CDR3 DNA follows: TGTGCCAGCAGTTACGGGTCGGGCACTGAAGCTTTCTTT. It is translated as CASSYGSGTEAFF.

The chain combines TRBV10-3 with TRBJ2-1; a weak D match, TRBD1 (5 bases). V shed 7 bases and J shed 8 bases, with 21 bases lying between them. This CDR3 has 15 residues. Germline CDR1 and CDR2: ENHRY and SYGVKD. CDR3 residues: CAIKQGASTGDEQFF. DNA for the CDR3: TGTGCCATCAAGCAAGGGGCTAGTACGGGTGATGAGCAGTTCTTC.

V gene TRBV18 combines with J gene TRBJ2-3; D unresolved. Germline CDR1 KGHSH, CDR2 LQKENI. There are 14 residues in the CDR3. V was pared by 6 bases and J by 2 bases, with 12 bases between. The CDR3 spells CASSLGVATDTQYF. The CDR3, as DNA: TGTGCCAGCTCTCTCGGAGTAGCCACAGATACGCAGTATTTT.